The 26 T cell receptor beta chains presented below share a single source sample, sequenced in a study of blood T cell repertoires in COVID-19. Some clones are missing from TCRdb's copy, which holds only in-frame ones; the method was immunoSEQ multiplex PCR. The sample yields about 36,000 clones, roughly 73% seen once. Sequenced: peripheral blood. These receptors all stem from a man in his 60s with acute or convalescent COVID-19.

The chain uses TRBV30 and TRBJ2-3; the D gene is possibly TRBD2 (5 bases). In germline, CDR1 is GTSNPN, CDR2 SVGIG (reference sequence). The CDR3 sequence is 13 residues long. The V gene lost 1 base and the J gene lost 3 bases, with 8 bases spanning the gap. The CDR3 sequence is CAWSAGGTDTQYF. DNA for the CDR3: TGTGCCTGGAGTGCTGGAGGAACAGATACGCAGTATTTT.

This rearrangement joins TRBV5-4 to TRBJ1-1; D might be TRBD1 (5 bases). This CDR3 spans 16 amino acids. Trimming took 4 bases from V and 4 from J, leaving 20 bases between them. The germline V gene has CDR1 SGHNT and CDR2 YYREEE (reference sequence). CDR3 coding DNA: TGTGCCAGCAGCGACAGATCCGGGTCACCCCGCACTGAAGCTTTCTTT. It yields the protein CASSDRSGSPRTEAFF.

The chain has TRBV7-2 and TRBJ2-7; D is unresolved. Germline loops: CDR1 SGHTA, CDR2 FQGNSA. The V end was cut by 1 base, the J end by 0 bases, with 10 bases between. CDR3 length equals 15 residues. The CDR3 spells CASSLGWPTSYEQYF. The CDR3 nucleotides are TGTGCCAGCAGCTTAGGGTGGCCCACCTCCTACGAGCAGTACTTC.

CDR3 amino acids: CASSDRGYGYTF. CDR3 nucleotides: TGTGCCAGCAGTGACAGGGGCTATGGCTACACCTTC. The chain uses TRBV12-3 or TRBV12-4 and TRBJ1-2; 8 nucleotides agree with TRBD1. The CDR3 covers 12 residues. With 5 bases clipped from V and 4 bases from J, the junction kept 0 bases outside the gene matches.

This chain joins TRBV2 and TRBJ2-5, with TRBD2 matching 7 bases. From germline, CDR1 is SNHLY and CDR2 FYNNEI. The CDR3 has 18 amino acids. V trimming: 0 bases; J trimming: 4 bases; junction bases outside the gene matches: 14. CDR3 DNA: TGTGCCAGCAGTGAAGCGCTTCCGGGAGCGGGACTCAGAGAGACCCAGTACTTC. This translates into CASSEALPGAGLRETQYF.

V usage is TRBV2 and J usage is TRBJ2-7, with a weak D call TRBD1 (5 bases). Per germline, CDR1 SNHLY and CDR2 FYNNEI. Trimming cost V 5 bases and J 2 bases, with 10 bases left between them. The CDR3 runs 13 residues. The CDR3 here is CASSKGPTYEQYF. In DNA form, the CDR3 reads TGTGCCAGCAGTAAGGGGCCTACCTACGAGCAGTACTTC.

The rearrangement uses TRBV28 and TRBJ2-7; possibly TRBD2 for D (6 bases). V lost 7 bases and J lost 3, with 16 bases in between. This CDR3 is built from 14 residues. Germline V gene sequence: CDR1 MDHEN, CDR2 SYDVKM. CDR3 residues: CASTPAGQIYEQYF. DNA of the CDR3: TGTGCCAGCACCCCGGCGGGGCAAATCTACGAGCAGTACTTC.

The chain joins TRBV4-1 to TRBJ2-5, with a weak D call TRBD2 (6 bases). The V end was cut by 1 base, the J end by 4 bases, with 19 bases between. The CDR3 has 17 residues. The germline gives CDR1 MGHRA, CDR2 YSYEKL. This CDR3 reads CASSQGSGTGYRETQYF. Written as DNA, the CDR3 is TGCGCCAGCAGCCAAGGGTCCGGGACTGGGTATAGAGAGACCCAGTACTTC.

CDR3 DNA sequence: TGCGCCAGCAGCCCCACGACACAGGGGGGCAATGAGCAGTTCTTC. Protein product: CASSPTTQGGNEQFF. This sequence joins TRBV5-1 and TRBJ2-1; 8 bases are shared with TRBD1. Germline values: CDR1 SGHRS, CDR2 YFSETQ. J gave up 6 bases and V 4 bases, and 9 bases lay outside the gene matches. The CDR3 length is 15 residues.

DNA for the CDR3: TGTGCCAGCAGCAAAGTAGCCCCCAGGGGGCCGCCTTCTGGAAACACCATATATTTT. This codes for CASSKVAPRGPPSGNTIYF. The V and J genes are TRBV21-1 and TRBJ1-3; no DNA check was done on the table's D call, TRBD1. TRBV21-1 is classified as a pseudogene. The CDR3 has 19 residues.

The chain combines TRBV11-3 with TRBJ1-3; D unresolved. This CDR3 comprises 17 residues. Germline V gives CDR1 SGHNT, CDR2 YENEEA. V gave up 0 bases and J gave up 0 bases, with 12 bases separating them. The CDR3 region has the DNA TGTGCCAGCAGCTTAGACGCCGACCGGGGCTCTGGAAACACCATATATTTT. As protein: CASSLDADRGSGNTIYF.

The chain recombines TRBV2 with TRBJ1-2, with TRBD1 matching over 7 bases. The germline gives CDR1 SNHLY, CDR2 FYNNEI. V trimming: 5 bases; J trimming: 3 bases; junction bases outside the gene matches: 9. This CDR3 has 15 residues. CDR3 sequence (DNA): TGTGCCAGCAGTCTAACTACAGGGGAGGACTATGGCTACACCTTC. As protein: CASSLTTGEDYGYTF. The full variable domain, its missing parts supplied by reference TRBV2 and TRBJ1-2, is EPEVTQTPSHQVTQMGQEVILRCVPISNHLYFYWYRQILGQKVEFLVSFYNNEISEKSEIFDDQFSVERPDGSNFTLKIRSTKLEDSAMYFCASSLTTGEDYGYTFGSGTRLTVV.

The CDR3 region is CASSLKGAGQETQYF. The CDR3 nucleotides read TGTGCCAGCAGCTTAAAAGGGGCAGGTCAAGAGACCCAGTACTTC. The rearrangement uses TRBV7-9 and TRBJ2-5, with D tentatively TRBD1 (5 bases). This CDR3 comprises 15 residues. With 2 bases removed from V and 2 bases from J, the gap between germline ends came to 12 bases. Germline V CDR1 and CDR2: SEHNR, FQNEAQ (reference sequence). Full variable domain (rest looked up from reference TRBV7-9 and TRBJ2-5): DTGVSQNPRHKITKRGQNVTFRCDPISEHNRLYWYRQTLGQGPEFLTYFQNEAQLEKSRLLSDRFSAERPKGSFSTLEIQRTEQGDSAMYLCASSLKGAGQETQYFGPGTRLLVL.

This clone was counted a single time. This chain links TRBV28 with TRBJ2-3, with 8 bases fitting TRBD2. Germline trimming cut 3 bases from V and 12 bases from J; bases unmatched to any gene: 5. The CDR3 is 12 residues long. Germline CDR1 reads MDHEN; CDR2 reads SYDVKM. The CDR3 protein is CASSFERESQYF. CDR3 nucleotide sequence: TGTGCCAGCAGTTTCGAGCGGGAGAGTCAGTATTTT.

CDR3 region: CASSGTPGLAGLYNEQFF. DNA for the CDR3: TGCGCCAGCAGCGGAACACCGGGACTAGCGGGCCTCTACAATGAGCAGTTCTTC. This chain joins TRBV5-1 and TRBJ2-1, with TRBD2 matching over 12 bases. Germline CDR1 SGHRS, CDR2 YFSETQ. Trimming took 4 bases from V and 3 from J; bases not matched to a gene: 11. The CDR3 is 18 amino acids.

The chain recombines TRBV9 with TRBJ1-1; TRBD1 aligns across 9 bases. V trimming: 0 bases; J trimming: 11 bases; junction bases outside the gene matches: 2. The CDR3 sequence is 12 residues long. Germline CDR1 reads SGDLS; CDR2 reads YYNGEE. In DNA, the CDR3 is TGTGCCAGCAGCGTAGGGACAGGGGAGGCTTTCTTT. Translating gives CASSVGTGEAFF.

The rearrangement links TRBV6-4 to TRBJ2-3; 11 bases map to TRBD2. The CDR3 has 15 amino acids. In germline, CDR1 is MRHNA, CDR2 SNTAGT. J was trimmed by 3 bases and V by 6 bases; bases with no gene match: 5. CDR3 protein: CASSVGTSGTDTQYF. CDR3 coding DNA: TGTGCCAGCAGCGTAGGGACTAGCGGTACAGATACGCAGTATTTT.

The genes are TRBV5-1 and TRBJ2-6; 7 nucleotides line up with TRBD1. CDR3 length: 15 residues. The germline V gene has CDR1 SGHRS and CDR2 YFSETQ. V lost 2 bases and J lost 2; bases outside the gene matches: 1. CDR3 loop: CASSFGTAGANVLTF. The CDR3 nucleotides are TGCGCCAGCAGCTTCGGGACAGCTGGGGCCAACGTCCTGACTTTC.

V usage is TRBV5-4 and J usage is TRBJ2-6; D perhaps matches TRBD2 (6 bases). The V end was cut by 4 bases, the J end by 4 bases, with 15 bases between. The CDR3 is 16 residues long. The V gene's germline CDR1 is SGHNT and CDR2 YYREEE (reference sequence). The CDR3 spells CASSASGGAGANVLTF. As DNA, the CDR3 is TGTGCCAGCAGCGCCTCCGGCGGGGCCGGGGCCAACGTCCTGACTTTC.

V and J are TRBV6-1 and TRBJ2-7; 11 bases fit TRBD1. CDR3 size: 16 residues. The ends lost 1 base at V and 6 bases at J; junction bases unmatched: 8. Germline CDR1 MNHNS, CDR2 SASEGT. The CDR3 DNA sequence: TGTGCCAGCAGTGAAGGGCTTGGGACAGGGGGTAGCGAGCAGTACTTC. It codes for CASSEGLGTGGSEQYF.

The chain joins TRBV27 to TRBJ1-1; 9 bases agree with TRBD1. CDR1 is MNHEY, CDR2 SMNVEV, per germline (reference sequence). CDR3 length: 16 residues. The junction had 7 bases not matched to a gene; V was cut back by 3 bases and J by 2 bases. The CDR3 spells CASSLLRTGVNTEAFF. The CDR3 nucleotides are TGTGCCAGCAGTTTGTTACGGACAGGGGTAAACACTGAAGCTTTCTTT.

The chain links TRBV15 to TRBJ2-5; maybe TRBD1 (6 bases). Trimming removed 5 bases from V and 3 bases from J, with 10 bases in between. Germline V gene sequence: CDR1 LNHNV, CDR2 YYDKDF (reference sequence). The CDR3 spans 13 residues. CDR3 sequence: CATSWGQEETQYF. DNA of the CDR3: TGTGCCACCAGCTGGGGACAAGAAGAGACCCAGTACTTC. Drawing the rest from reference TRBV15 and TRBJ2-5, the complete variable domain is DAMVIQNPRYQVTQFGKPVTLSCSQTLNHNVMYWYQQKSSQAPKLLFHYYDKDFNNEADTPDNFQSRRPNTSFCFLDIRSPGLGDTAMYLCATSWGQEETQYFGPGTRLLVL.

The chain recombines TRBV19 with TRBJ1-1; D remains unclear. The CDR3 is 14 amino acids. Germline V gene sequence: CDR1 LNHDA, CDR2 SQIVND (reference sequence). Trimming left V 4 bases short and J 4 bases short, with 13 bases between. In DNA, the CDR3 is TGTGCCAGTAGTACGGGTCCCCTAGGCACTGAAGCTTTCTTT. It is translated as CASSTGPLGTEAFF.

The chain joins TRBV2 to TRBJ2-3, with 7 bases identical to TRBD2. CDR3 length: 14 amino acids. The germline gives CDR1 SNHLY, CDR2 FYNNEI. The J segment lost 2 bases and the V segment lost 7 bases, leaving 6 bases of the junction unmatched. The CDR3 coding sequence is TGTGCCAGCAAGGTGGAGCGGGACACAGATACGCAGTATTTT. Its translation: CASKVERDTDTQYF.

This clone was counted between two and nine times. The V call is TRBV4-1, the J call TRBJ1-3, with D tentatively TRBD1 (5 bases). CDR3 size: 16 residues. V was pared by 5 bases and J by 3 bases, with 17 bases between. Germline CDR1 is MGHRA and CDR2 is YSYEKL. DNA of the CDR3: TGCGCCAGCAGCTTAGGATTGGGGGAGGTTGGAAACACCATATATTTT. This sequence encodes CASSLGLGEVGNTIYF.

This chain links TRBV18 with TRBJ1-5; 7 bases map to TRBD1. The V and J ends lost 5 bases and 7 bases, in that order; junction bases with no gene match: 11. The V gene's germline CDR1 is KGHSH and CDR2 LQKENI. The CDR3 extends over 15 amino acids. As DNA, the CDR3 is TGTGCCAGCTCAAACGATGACAGGGAGGAACAGCCCCAGCATTTT. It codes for CASSNDDREEQPQHF.